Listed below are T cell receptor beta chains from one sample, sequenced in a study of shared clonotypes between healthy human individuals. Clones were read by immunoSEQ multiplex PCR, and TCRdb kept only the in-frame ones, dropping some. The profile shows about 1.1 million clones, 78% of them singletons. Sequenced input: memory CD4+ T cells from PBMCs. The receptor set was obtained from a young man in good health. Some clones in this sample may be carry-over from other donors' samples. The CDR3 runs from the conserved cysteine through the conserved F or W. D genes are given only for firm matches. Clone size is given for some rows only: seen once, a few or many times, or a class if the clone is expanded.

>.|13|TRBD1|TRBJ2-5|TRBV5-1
CASSSEGAETQYF
TGCGCCAGCAGCAGTGAGGGGGCGGAGACCCAGTACTTC
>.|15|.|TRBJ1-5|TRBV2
CASSEDSGLFQPQHF
TGTGCCAGCAGTGAGGACAGCGGCCTATTTCAGCCCCAGCATTTT
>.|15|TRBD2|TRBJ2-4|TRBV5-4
CASSSGIAGGDIQYF
TGTGCCAGCAGTTCAGGGATAGCGGGAGGTGACATTCAGTACTTC
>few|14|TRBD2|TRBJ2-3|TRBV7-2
CASSLQRDTDTQYF
TGTGCCAGCAGCTTACAGCGGGACACAGATACGCAGTATTTT
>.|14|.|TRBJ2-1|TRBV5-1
CASSLLLSYNEQFF
TGCGCCAGCAGCTTGTTACTCTCCTACAATGAGCAGTTCTTC
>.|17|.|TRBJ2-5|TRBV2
CASSWYGTTTHQETQYF
TGTGCCAGCAGTTGGTACGGGACAACTACCCACCAAGAGACCCAGTACTTC
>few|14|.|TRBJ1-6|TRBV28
CASSSPGTNSPLHF
TGTGCCAGCAGTTCCCCGGGTACTAATTCACCCCTCCACTTT
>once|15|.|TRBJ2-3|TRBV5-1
CASSLGGVGPDTQYF
TGCGCCAGCAGCTTGGGCGGGGTGGGGCCGGATACGCAGTATTTT
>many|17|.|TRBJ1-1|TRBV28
CASSFSHITNFNTEAFF
TGTGCCAGCAGTTTCTCACACATAACCAACTTCAACACTGAAGCTTTCTTT
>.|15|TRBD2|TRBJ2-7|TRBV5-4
CASSFGLAGAYEQCF
TGTGCCAGCAGCTTTGGACTAGCGGGAGCCTACGAGCAGTGCTTC
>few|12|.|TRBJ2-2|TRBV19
CASSIGTGELFF
TGTGCCAGTAGTATCGGAACCGGGGAGCTGTTTTTT
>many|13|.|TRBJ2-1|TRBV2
CASVPAGYNEQFF
TGTGCCAGCGTTCCCGCGGGATACAATGAGCAGTTCTTC
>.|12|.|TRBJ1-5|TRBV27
CASSYSNQPQHF
TGTGCCAGCAGCTACTCCAATCAGCCCCAGCATTTT
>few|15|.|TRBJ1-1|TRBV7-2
CASSSVGRGRTEAFF
TGTGCCAGCAGCTCCGTGGGCAGGGGACGGACTGAAGCTTTCTTT
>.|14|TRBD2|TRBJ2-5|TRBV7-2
CASSLGLADETQYF
TGTGCCAGCAGCTTAGGACTAGCCGACGAGACCCAGTACTTC
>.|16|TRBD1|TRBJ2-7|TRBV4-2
CASSPLGQGGTYEQYF
TGTGCCAGCAGCCCCCTTGGACAGGGGGGGACCTACGAGCAGTACTTC
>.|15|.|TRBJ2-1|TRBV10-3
CAISDMGANRDEQFF
TGTGCCATCAGCGATATGGGGGCCAATAGGGATGAGCAGTTCTTC
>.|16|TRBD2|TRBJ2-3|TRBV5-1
CASSLGVAGATDTQYF
TGCGCCAGCAGCTTGGGGGTAGCGGGAGCCACAGATACGCAGTATTTT
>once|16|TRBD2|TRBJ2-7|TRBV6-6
CASSSSSSGFIYEQYF
TGTGCCAGCAGTTCCTCTTCTAGCGGGTTCATTTACGAGCAGTACTTC
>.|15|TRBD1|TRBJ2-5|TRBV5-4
CASRESGTAQETQYF
TGTGCCAGCAGGGAATCCGGGACAGCGCAAGAGACCCAGTACTTC
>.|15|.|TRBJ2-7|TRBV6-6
CASSYPSDSGYEQYF
TGTGCCAGCAGTTACCCCTCCGACTCGGGTTACGAGCAGTACTTC
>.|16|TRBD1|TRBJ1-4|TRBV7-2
CASSQGQGPRNEKLFF
TGTGCCAGCAGCCAGGGACAGGGGCCGCGTAATGAAAAACTGTTTTTT
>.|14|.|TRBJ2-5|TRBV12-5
CASARGGGRETQYF
TGTGCTAGTGCCAGAGGAGGGGGCCGAGAGACCCAGTACTTC
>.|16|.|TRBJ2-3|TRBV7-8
CASSLALTAGTDTQYF
TGTGCCAGCAGCTTAGCGCTAACAGCCGGCACAGATACGCAGTATTTT
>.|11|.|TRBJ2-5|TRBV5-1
CASSLAETQYF
TGCGCCAGCAGCCTGGCGGAGACCCAGTACTTC
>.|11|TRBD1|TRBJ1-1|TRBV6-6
CAIRGEGGAFF
TGTGCCATCAGGGGGGAAGGTGGCGCTTTCTTT
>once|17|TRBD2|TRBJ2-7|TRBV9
CASSLGLGGPVFDEQYF
TGTGCCAGCAGCCTTGGGCTGGGAGGGCCGGTTTTCGACGAGCAGTACTTC
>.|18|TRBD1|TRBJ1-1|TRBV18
CASSPRDGTATMNTEAFF
TGTGCCAGCTCACCTCGCGACGGGACAGCCACAATGAACACTGAAGCTTTCTTT
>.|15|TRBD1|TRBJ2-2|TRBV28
CATSTGGPNTGELFF
TGTGCCACCTCGACAGGGGGCCCGAACACCGGGGAGCTGTTTTTT
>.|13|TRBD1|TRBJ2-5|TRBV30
CAWSQDWTGTQYF
TGTGCCTGGAGCCAGGACTGGACAGGGACCCAGTACTTC
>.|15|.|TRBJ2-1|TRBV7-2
CASSSGGASYNEQFF
TGTGCCAGCAGCTCAGGGGGGGCGTCCTACAATGAGCAGTTCTTC
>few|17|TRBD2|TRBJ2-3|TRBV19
CASSRKKGLAGTDTQYF
TGTGCCAGTAGTAGGAAAAAAGGACTAGCGGGGACAGATACGCAGTATTTT
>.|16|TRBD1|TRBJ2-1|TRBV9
CASSPPGTGVYNEQFF
TGTGCCAGCAGCCCCCCCGGGACAGGGGTTTACAATGAGCAGTTCTTC
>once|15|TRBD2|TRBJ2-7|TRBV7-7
CASSPSSGSSYEQYF
TGTGCCAGCAGCCCGTCTAGCGGGAGTTCCTACGAGCAGTACTTC
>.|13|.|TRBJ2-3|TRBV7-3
CASSSRNTDTQYF
TGTGCCAGCAGCTCCCGGAACACAGATACGCAGTATTTT
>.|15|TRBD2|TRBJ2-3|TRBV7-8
CASSLRGSGTDTQYF
TGTGCCAGCAGCTTACGCGGGAGTGGCACAGATACGCAGTATTTT
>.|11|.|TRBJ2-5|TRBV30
CAWSSGETQYF
TGTGCCTGGTCCTCGGGAGAGACCCAGTACTTC
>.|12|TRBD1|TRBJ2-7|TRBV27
CASKGQGYEQYF
TGTGCCAGCAAGGGACAGGGATACGAGCAGTACTTC
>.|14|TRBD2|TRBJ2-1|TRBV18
CASSPGLVGNEQFF
TGTGCCAGCTCACCAGGACTAGTGGGCAATGAGCAGTTCTTC
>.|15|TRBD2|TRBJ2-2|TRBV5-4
CASSFAGGSTGELFF
TGTGCCAGCAGCTTTGCGGGAGGGAGCACCGGGGAGCTGTTTTTT
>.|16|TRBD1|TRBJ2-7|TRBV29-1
CSVATDVNRGTYEQYF
TGCAGCGTTGCCACAGACGTAAACAGGGGTACCTACGAGCAGTACTTC
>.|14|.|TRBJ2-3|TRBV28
CASTPGASTDTQYF
TGTGCCAGCACCCCCGGGGCTAGCACAGATACGCAGTATTTT